The clone carrying this TCR beta chain has more than one count but fewer than ten. Its matching antigen is unknown. The PCR used 60 Vbeta and 13 Jbeta primers. The assay was immunoSEQ multiplex PCR, and TCRdb's table has in-frame clones only and misses some. Of tens of thousands of clones listed, under 85% are singletons. The germline V and J ends were trimmed by 9 bases and 8 bases, with 14 bases remaining between them. CDR3 size: 13 residues. CDR1 ENHRY and CDR2 SYGVKD come from the germline V gene. The data were obtained in a study of cytomegalovirus exposure and HLA in healthy donors. Study-wide points: A prior analysis recorded that most TCR beta V segments were productive about 87% or about 30% of the time. In a later analysis, TCR beta V- and J-gene trimming showed a link to a missense DCLRE1C variant.

Despite likely unrecorded immune exposures, the donors were nominally healthy at the time of sampling. The chain has TRBV10-3 and TRBJ1-6; perhaps TRBD1 as D (6 bases). Sequenced material: PBMCs. The sequence was collected from a man aged 50-59 years in good health and CMV-seronegative. CDR3: CAMRQVADSPLHF. The CDR3 coding sequence is TGTGCCATGAGACAGGTCGCCGATTCACCCCTCCACTTT.